This TCR beta chain is from a study of blood T cell repertoires in COVID-19. Looking at the study overall: There were acute and convalescent COVID-19 samples, and they came from the United States, Italy and Spain. PBMCs, B-cell-depleted T cells, or T cells were the source of the cDNA or gDNA that made up the material.

Source study methods: Amplification from reference gene primers served as the basis for estimated nucleated cell counts. Method: immunoSEQ multiplex PCR; TCRdb's copy keeps in-frame clones and lacks some. V and J calls and clone size are those listed in that table; D and trimming were worked out from the DNA. The data show fewer than 150,000 clones, roughly four fifths seen once. The CDR3 is 16 residues long. Per the germline V gene, CDR1 is SGHRS and CDR2 is YFSETQ. V lost 0 bases, J lost 3 bases, and 5 bases stayed unmatched. V and J are TRBV5-1 and TRBJ2-2; TRBD1 aligns across 7 bases. The specimen was peripheral blood. This TCR came from a human donor in a cohort sampled during active COVID-19. CDR3 sequence (DNA): TGCGCCAGCAGCTTGGAGGGGGCGGATTACACCGGGGAGCTGTTTTTT. This translates into CASSLEGADYTGELFF.